The T cell receptor (beta chain) described here comes from a study of shared clonotypes between healthy human individuals. Study at large: Donor composition was a couple of women and three men, aged 18 to 49.

Data came from immunoSEQ multiplex PCR; TCRdb stores just in-frame clones and leaves some out. Of about 870,000 clones in the sample, around 93% were seen once. Cells designated naive CD8 were CD45RO-negative and were positively selected for CCR7, with terminally differentiated effector memory CD45RA+ cells excluded. Input material: naive CD8+ T cells sorted from blood. This TCR was sampled from a man aged 30 to 39 in good health.

CDR3 region: CASSFPGDNEQFF. CDR3 in DNA: TGTGCCAGCAGCTTCCCCGGGGACAATGAGCAGTTCTTC. The V call is TRBV11-2, the J call TRBJ2-1; tentative D call: TRBD2 (5 bases). Looked up from germline, CDR1 is SGHAT and CDR2 is FQNNGV. The ends were cut back, 3 bases at V and 5 bases at J, with 8 bases in the middle. This CDR3 comprises 13 residues.